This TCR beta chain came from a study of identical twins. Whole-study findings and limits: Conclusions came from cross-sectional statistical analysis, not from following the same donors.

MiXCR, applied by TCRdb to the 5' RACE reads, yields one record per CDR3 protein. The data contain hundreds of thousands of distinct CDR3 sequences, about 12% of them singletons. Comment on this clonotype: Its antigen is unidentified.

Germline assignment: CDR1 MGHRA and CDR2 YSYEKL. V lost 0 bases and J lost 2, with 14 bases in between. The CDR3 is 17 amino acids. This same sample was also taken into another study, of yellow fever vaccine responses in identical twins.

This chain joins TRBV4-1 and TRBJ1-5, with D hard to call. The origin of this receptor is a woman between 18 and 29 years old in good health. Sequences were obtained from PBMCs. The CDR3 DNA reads TGCGCCAGCAGCCAAGAGAAAGGTAACTTTGGCAATCAGCCCCAGCATTTT. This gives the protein CASSQEKGNFGNQPQHF.